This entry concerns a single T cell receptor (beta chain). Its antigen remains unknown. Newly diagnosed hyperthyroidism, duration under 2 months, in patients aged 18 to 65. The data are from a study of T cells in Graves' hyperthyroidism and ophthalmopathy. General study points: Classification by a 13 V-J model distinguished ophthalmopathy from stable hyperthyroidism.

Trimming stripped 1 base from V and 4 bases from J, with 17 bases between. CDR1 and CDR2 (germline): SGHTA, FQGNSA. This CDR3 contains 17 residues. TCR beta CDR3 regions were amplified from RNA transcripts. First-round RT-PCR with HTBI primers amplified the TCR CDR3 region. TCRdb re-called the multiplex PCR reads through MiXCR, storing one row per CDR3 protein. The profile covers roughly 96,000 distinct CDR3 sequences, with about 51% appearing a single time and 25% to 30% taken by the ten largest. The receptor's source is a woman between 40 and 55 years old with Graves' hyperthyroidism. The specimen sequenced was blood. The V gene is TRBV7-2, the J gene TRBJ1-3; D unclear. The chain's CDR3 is CASSLDFGEKQGNTIYF. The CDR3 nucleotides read TGTGCCAGCAGCTTAGACTTCGGGGAGAAGCAGGGAAACACCATATATTTT.